These T cell receptor beta chains were read from a single sample in a study of blood T cell repertoires in COVID-19. Clones were sequenced by immunoSEQ multiplex PCR, and TCRdb holds only the in-frame ones, with some missing. This table has hundreds of thousands of clones, 70% to 90% appearing once. Sequenced: peripheral blood. The receptors shown here come from a human donor in a cohort sampled during active COVID-19. Both conserved end residues are part of each CDR3. Each record gives: V gene, D gene, clone size, J gene, CDR3 protein, CDR3 DNA. D genes are given only for firm matches. Not all rows give a size; the values are once, few, many and, for expanded clones, a class.

>TRBV19|NA|NA|TRBJ2-7
CASSIGHGTPLPHSYEQYF
TGTGCCAGTAGTATAGGCCACGGGACTCCCCTTCCCCACTCCTACGAGCAGTACTTC
>TRBV9|TRBD1|NA|TRBJ1-3
CASSTGQGARGNTIYF
TGTGCCAGCAGCACGGGACAGGGGGCGCGGGGAAACACCATATATTTT
>TRBV28|NA|NA|TRBJ1-5
CASSLEQGPPQHF
TGTGCCAGCAGTTTGGAGCAGGGGCCGCCCCAGCATTTT
>TRBV2|NA|NA|TRBJ1-2
CASSSGILYYGYTF
TGTGCCAGCAGTTCGGGGATACTTTACTATGGCTACACCTTC
>TRBV6-5|NA|NA|TRBJ1-1
CASTVRGPGTEAFF
TGTGCCAGCACCGTCAGGGGACCGGGCACTGAAGCTTTCTTT
>TRBV6-2/TRBV6-3|NA|NA|TRBJ2-5
CASSYSGATNFQTQYF
TGTGCCAGCAGTTACTCGGGGGCGACTAACTTTCAGACCCAGTACTTC
>TRBV5-4|TRBD1|NA|TRBJ2-7
CASTQTDRGVHEQYF
TGTGCCAGCACCCAAACCGACAGGGGAGTCCACGAGCAGTACTTC
>TRBV19|TRBD1|few|TRBJ1-3
CASSRRGTGDGNTIYF
TGTGCCAGTAGCCGACGGGGTACAGGGGATGGAAACACCATATATTTT
>TRBV4-1|NA|NA|TRBJ1-1
CASRNPTGRVGEAFF
TGCGCCAGCAGGAATCCCACAGGCAGGGTCGGTGAAGCTTTCTTT
>TRBV28|TRBD2|NA|TRBJ2-7
CASSLGSSGRSEQYF
TGTGCCAGCAGTTTAGGGTCTAGCGGGAGAAGCGAGCAGTACTTC
>TRBV6-6|TRBD1|NA|TRBJ2-7
CASDWTGAGEQYF
TGTGCCAGCGATTGGACAGGGGCGGGCGAGCAGTACTTC
>TRBV6-5|NA|NA|TRBJ1-2
CASSFRPDYNYGYTF
TGTGCCAGCAGTTTCCGCCCGGACTATAACTATGGCTACACCTTC
>TRBV14|TRBD2|NA|TRBJ2-1
CASSRRLAVVYNEQFF
TGTGCCAGCAGCCGCAGACTAGCGGTCGTCTACAATGAGCAGTTCTTC
>TRBV6-5|NA|NA|TRBJ2-7
CASSLTRTYEQYF
TGTGCCAGCAGTCTAACCCGTACCTACGAGCAGTACTTC
>TRBV19|TRBD1|NA|TRBJ1-1
CASSIDRGSNTEAFF
TGTGCCAGTAGTATCGACAGGGGTTCCAACACTGAAGCTTTCTTT
>TRBV7-2|TRBD1|NA|TRBJ1-2
CASSSRDRINYGYTF
TGTGCCAGCAGCTCTCGGGACAGAATTAACTATGGCTACACCTTC
>TRBV30|NA|NA|TRBJ1-2
CAWSVGDYGYTF
TGTGCCTGGAGTGTAGGGGACTATGGCTACACCTTC
>TRBV30|NA|NA|TRBJ1-2
CAWSSGTELYTF
TGTGCCTGGAGCAGCGGGACGGAGCTATACACCTTC
>TRBV12-3/TRBV12-4|TRBD1|once|TRBJ1-2
CASTETGSLGYTF
TGTGCCAGCACCGAGACAGGGTCGCTTGGCTACACCTTC
>TRBV11-2|TRBD2|NA|TRBJ2-7
CASSLERWASGAYEQYF
TGTGCCAGCAGCTTAGAACGGTGGGCTAGCGGGGCCTACGAGCAGTACTTC
>TRBV10-3|NA|NA|TRBJ1-5
CAIRGGSNQPQHF
TGTGCCATCAGGGGGGGTTCCAATCAGCCCCAGCATTTT
>TRBV20-1|NA|NA|TRBJ2-7
CSASVQGSTYEQYF
TGCAGTGCTAGTGTGCAGGGGTCTACCTACGAGCAGTACTTC
>TRBV27|NA|NA|TRBJ2-3
CASSLSTGGTDTQYF
TGTGCCAGCAGTTTATCGACAGGAGGCACAGATACGCAGTATTTT
>TRBV3-1/TRBV3-2|NA|NA|TRBJ2-7
CASSQGRGYEQYF
TGTGCCAGCAGCCAAGGCCGAGGGTACGAGCAGTACTTC
>TRBV5-1|TRBD1|NA|TRBJ1-1
CASSWTGGMNTEAFF
TGCGCCAGCAGCTGGACAGGGGGTATGAACACTGAAGCTTTCTTT
>TRBV6-5|NA|once|TRBJ1-5
CASSTDSASNQPQHF
TGTGCCAGCAGTACCGACAGCGCTAGCAATCAGCCCCAGCATTTT
>TRBV7-9|NA|NA|TRBJ1-1
CASSPYTEAFF
TGTGCCAGCAGCCCTTACACTGAAGCTTTCTTT
>TRBV4-3|NA|NA|TRBJ2-3
CASSQESGSTDTQYF
TGCGCCAGCAGCCAAGAATCGGGGAGCACAGATACGCAGTATTTT
>TRBV30|NA|NA|TRBJ1-4
CAGTRNEKLFF
TGTGCCGGGACGCGGAATGAAAAACTGTTTTTT
>TRBV7-9|NA|NA|TRBJ1-6
CASSLFAANSPLHF
TGTGCCAGCAGCTTATTTGCGGCTAATTCACCCCTCCACTTT
>TRBV7-2|NA|NA|TRBJ2-7
CASSLGGTGAYEQYF
TGTGCCAGCAGCTTAGGGGGAACAGGAGCCTACGAGCAGTACTTC
>TRBV11-2|NA|NA|TRBJ1-1
CASILGLGGAFF
TGTGCCAGCATCCTTGGTCTGGGGGGAGCTTTCTTT
>TRBV3-1/TRBV3-2|TRBD2|NA|TRBJ2-6
CASSQGGISGANVLTF
TGTGCCAGCAGCCAGGGGGGGATCTCTGGGGCCAACGTCCTGACTTTC
>TRBV27|NA|NA|TRBJ2-7
CASNRGGGTATSYEQYF
TGTGCCAGCAATCGAGGTGGGGGGACAGCAACCTCCTACGAGCAGTACTTC
>TRBV15|NA|NA|TRBJ1-5
CATSGYRDDGQPQHF
TGTGCCACCAGCGGCTACAGGGATGATGGTCAGCCCCAGCATTTT
>TRBV5-4|NA|NA|TRBJ2-1
CASSLGTQEQFF
TGTGCCAGCAGCCTCGGGACACAGGAGCAGTTCTTC
>TRBV5-6|NA|NA|TRBJ1-3
CASSSRGFSGNTIYF
TGTGCCAGCAGCTCCAGGGGTTTCTCTGGAAACACCATATATTTT
>TRBV11-2|NA|NA|TRBJ2-5
CASSLGGIDTETQYF
TGTGCCAGCAGCTTAGGCGGAATCGATACAGAGACCCAGTACTTC
>TRBV9|NA|once|TRBJ1-1
CASSPGQGLNTEAFF
TGTGCCAGCAGCCCCGGGCAGGGGTTGAACACTGAAGCTTTCTTT
>TRBV11-3|NA|NA|TRBJ2-1
CASSLGPAYNEQFF
TGTGCCAGCAGCTTAGGCCCAGCCTACAATGAGCAGTTCTTC
>TRBV19|NA|once|TRBJ2-7
CASSPGQHYEQYF
TGTGCCAGTAGTCCGGGACAACACTACGAGCAGTACTTC
>TRBV11-3|TRBD1|NA|TRBJ2-2
CASSLEFQTGGEGTGELFF
TGTGCCAGCAGCTTAGAGTTCCAGACAGGGGGCGAGGGCACCGGGGAGCTGTTTTTT
>TRBV27|NA|NA|TRBJ1-1
CASSPGGRGEAFF
TGTGCCAGCAGCCCCGGGGGGCGAGGTGAAGCTTTCTTT
>TRBV18|TRBD1|NA|TRBJ2-1
CASSPSKQGVRRNEQFF
TGTGCCAGCTCACCTAGTAAACAGGGGGTGAGGAGGAATGAGCAGTTCTTC
>TRBV7-2|NA|NA|TRBJ2-4
CASSLVVVNKNIQYF
TGTGCCAGCAGCTTAGTAGTGGTCAATAAAAACATTCAGTACTTC
>TRBV30|TRBD1|once|TRBJ2-7
CAGADRATYEQYF
TGTGCCGGAGCGGACAGGGCGACCTACGAGCAGTACTTC
>TRBV5-4|NA|NA|TRBJ1-2
CASSNVRGNYGYTF
TGTGCCAGCAGCAACGTTAGAGGGAACTATGGCTACACCTTC
>TRBV7-2|NA|NA|TRBJ2-3
CASRTRWGSTDTQYF
TGTGCCAGCAGGACTAGGTGGGGAAGCACAGATACGCAGTATTTT
>TRBV2|TRBD1|NA|TRBJ2-7
CASRGQGASYEQYF
TGTGCCAGCAGGGGACAGGGGGCATCCTACGAGCAGTACTTC
>TRBV4-3|TRBD2|NA|TRBJ2-5
CASSKGTSGSQQETQYF
TGCGCCAGCAGCAAGGGGACTAGCGGGTCTCAACAAGAGACCCAGTACTTC
>TRBV24-1|TRBD2|NA|TRBJ2-5
CATAPGGSGRDQETQYF
TGTGCCACCGCCCCCGGGGGGAGCGGGAGGGACCAAGAGACCCAGTACTTC
>TRBV9|TRBD2|NA|TRBJ2-1
CASSPRKRGAGDEQFF
TGTGCCAGCAGCCCCCGAAAGCGGGGGGCCGGGGATGAGCAGTTCTTC
>TRBV5-4|NA|NA|TRBJ2-7
CASSLDRAGREQYF
TGTGCCAGCAGCTTGGACAGGGCAGGAAGGGAGCAGTACTTC
>TRBV6-6|NA|NA|TRBJ1-3
CASSWEGHPGNTIYF
TGTGCCAGCAGTTGGGAGGGACATCCTGGAAACACCATATATTTT